This TCR beta chain was captured in a study of cytomegalovirus exposure and HLA in healthy donors. General observations from the study: Earlier results showed most TCR beta V segments being productive about 90% or about 30% of the time.

This clone was detected once. Antigen specificity is unknown. The PCR employed 60 Vbeta primers together with 13 Jbeta primers. The protocol was immunoSEQ multiplex PCR, while the TCRdb copy is restricted to in-frame clones and leaves out a portion. The repertoire holds about 130,000 clones, approximately 85% seen once, with 1.5% to 2% in the top ten. Sequencing was done on a sample of PBMCs. The receptor was derived from a boy aged 5 to 17 in good health and CMV-seronegative.

CDR3 DNA: TGCGCCAGCAGCTACGGGACAGGGGGCGAAGCCAAAAACATTCAGTACTTC. Translation: CASSYGTGGEAKNIQYF. V is TRBV5-1 and J is TRBJ2-4; 12 nucleotides align to TRBD1. CDR1 is SGHRS and CDR2 is YFSETQ in the germline V gene. CDR3 size: 17 residues. J gave up 0 bases and V 3 bases, and 4 bases lay outside the gene matches. The full variable domain, in which reference TRBV5-1 and TRBJ2-4 provide the parts outside the CDR3, is KAGVTQTPRYLIKTRGQQVTLSCSPISGHRSVSWYQQTPGQGLQFLFEYFSETQRNKGNFPGRFSGRQFSNSRSEMNVSTLELGDSALYLCASSYGTGGEAKNIQYFGAGTRLSVL.